The following is a T cell receptor beta chain sequence with its context. The antigen is unknown. These data originate in a study of regulatory T cells in long-lasting Graves disease. General study findings and limits: TRBV28, TRBJ1-2 and TRBJ2-5 were favored in persistent disease. Persistent Graves' patients possessed reduced TCR diversity relative to recently diagnosed ones.

Specified time point: persistent/refractory GD, antithyroid drugs over 5 years with positive TRAb. RNA from PBMCs was the source of the TCR library. Xi'an, China, was home to the endocrinology department that provided patients. Assembly of TCR beta libraries relied on iRepertoire HTBI primers together with Arm-PCR of CDR3 regions. A single record per CDR3 protein comes from TCRdb applying MiXCR to the multiplex PCR reads. The data hold about 470,000 distinct CDR3 sequences, with around 21% observed a single time. From germline, CDR1 is SEHNR and CDR2 FQNEAQ (reference sequence). There are 14 residues in the CDR3. V dropped 7 bases and J dropped 2 bases, with 15 bases sitting between them.

The genes are TRBV7-9 and TRBJ2-7; TRBD1 or TRBD2 may be the D gene (6 bases each). The sequence was collected from a female donor with Graves disease. The source was peripheral blood mononuclear cells (PBMCs), collected when the disease was refractory, from a patient treated with antithyroid drugs. CDR3 amino acids: CASTLPGAPYEQYF. The CDR3 coding sequence is TGTGCCAGCACCCTCCCGGGGGCCCCCTACGAGCAGTACTTC.